This TCR beta chain was sequenced during a study of blood T cells in healthy people across ages. This clonotype came up a few times. The second PCR ran about 6 to 12 cycles with a sample-barcoded 5' primer and J-beta primers. One entry per CDR3 protein results from TCRdb running MiXCR on the 5' RACE reads. The table includes over 600,000 distinct CDR3 sequences, 56% detected once. CDR3 length equals 14 residues. Deletions cut 5 bases from V and 7 bases from J, with 12 bases between. V and J are TRBV12-3 or TRBV12-4 and TRBJ1-6, with D tentatively TRBD1 (5 bases). The sequenced material came from blood. The sequence was collected from a man in his forties in good health. CDR3 bases: TGTGCCAGCAGTCTCAGGGAGGCGAATTCACCCCTCCACTTT. Protein: CASSLREANSPLHF.